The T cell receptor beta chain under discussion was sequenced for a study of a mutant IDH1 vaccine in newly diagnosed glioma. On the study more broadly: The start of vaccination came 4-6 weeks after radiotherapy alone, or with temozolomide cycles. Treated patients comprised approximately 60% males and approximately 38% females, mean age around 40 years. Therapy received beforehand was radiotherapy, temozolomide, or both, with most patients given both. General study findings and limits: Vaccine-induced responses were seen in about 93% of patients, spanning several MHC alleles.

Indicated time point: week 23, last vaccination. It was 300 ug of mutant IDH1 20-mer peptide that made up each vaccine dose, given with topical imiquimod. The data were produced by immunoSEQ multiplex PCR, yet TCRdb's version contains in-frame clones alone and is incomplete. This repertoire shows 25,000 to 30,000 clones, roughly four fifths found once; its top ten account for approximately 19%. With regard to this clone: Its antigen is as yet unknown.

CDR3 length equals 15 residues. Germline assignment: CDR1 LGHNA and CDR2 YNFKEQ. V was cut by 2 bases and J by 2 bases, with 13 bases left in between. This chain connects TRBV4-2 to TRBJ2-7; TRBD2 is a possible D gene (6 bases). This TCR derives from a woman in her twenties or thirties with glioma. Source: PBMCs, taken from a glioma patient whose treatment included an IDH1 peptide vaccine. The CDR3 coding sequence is TGTGCCAGCAGCCAATACCGGGACTGGGCCTACGAGCAGTACTTC. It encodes CASSQYRDWAYEQYF.